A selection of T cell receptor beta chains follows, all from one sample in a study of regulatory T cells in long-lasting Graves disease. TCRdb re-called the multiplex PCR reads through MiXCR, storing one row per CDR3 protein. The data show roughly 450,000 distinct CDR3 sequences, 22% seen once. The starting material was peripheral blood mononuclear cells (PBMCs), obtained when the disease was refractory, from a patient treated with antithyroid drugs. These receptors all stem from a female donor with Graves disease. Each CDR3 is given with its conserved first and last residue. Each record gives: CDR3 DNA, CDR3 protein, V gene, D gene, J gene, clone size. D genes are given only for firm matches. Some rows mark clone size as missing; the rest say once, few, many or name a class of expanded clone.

CDR3 DNA: TGCGCCAGCAGGACGGCGGGAGAGGCAGGCGAGCAGTACTTC; CDR3 protein: CASRTAGEAGEQYF; V gene: TRBV5-1; D gene: TRBD2; J gene: TRBJ2-7; clone size: .
CDR3 DNA: TGTGCCAGCAGACCACCTACCGGGACAGGGAGGGATTCACCCCTCCACTTT; CDR3 protein: CASRPPTGTGRDSPLHF; V gene: TRBV6-1; D gene: TRBD1; J gene: TRBJ1-6; clone size: many
CDR3 DNA: TGTGCCAGCAGTACCCCCGGGACAGACACTTATGCAACTAATGAAAAACTGTTTTTT; CDR3 protein: CASSTPGTDTYATNEKLFF; V gene: TRBV6-4; D gene: TRBD1; J gene: TRBJ1-4; clone size: few
CDR3 DNA: TGCGCCAGCAGCCAAGATTTGGGGCTCGGCAATCAGCCCCAGCATTTT; CDR3 protein: CASSQDLGLGNQPQHF; V gene: TRBV4-3; D gene: .; J gene: TRBJ1-5; clone size: .
CDR3 DNA: TGTGCCAGCAGCCAAGAACAGGACGCCTATGGCTACACCTTC; CDR3 protein: CASSQEQDAYGYTF; V gene: TRBV3-1; D gene: .; J gene: TRBJ1-2; clone size: .
CDR3 DNA: TGTGCCAGCAGTTTTGGGGCTCGCAATCAGCCCCAGCATTTT; CDR3 protein: CASSFGARNQPQHF; V gene: TRBV12-3/TRBV12-4; D gene: .; J gene: TRBJ1-5; clone size: .
CDR3 DNA: TGTGCCAGCAGCTTGAGTTGGGACAACGAGCTGTTTTTT; CDR3 protein: CASSLSWDNELFF; V gene: TRBV7-2; D gene: .; J gene: TRBJ2-2; clone size: .
CDR3 DNA: TGCGCCAGCAGCCTCCTGGGACAGGGGGGGACTGAAAAACTGTTTTTT; CDR3 protein: CASSLLGQGGTEKLFF; V gene: TRBV4-3; D gene: TRBD1; J gene: TRBJ1-4; clone size: .
CDR3 DNA: TGTGCCAGCCGAACCCAAATGAACACTGAAGCTTTCTTT; CDR3 protein: CASRTQMNTEAFF; V gene: TRBV2; D gene: .; J gene: TRBJ1-1; clone size: many
CDR3 DNA: TGTGCCAGCAGCCAAGCCCTGACTAGCGGGAGGTCCTACGAGCAGTACTTC; CDR3 protein: CASSQALTSGRSYEQYF; V gene: TRBV4-2; D gene: TRBD2; J gene: TRBJ2-7; clone size: .
CDR3 DNA: TGTGCCAGCAGGAGGGACAGGGCCACCGTGCTTGCTTTCTTT; CDR3 protein: CASRRDRATVLAFF; V gene: TRBV25-1; D gene: TRBD1; J gene: TRBJ1-1; clone size: many
CDR3 DNA: TGCAGCGTTGAAATGGCGGAAGCTTTCTTT; CDR3 protein: CSVEMAEAFF; V gene: TRBV29-1; D gene: .; J gene: TRBJ1-1; clone size: .
CDR3 DNA: TGTGCCAGCGGCTCGCCAGGGGGGTTTGATTCACCCCTCCACTTT; CDR3 protein: CASGSPGGFDSPLHF; V gene: TRBV9; D gene: TRBD1; J gene: TRBJ1-6; clone size: .
CDR3 DNA: TGTGCCACCAGTGATGGAAGAGACGAGCAGTACTTC; CDR3 protein: CATSDGRDEQYF; V gene: TRBV24-1; D gene: .; J gene: TRBJ2-7; clone size: .
CDR3 DNA: TGTGCCAGCAGTTCCCGGGCCGCTCTTAGCACAGATACGCAGTATTTT; CDR3 protein: CASSSRAALSTDTQYF; V gene: TRBV28; D gene: .; J gene: TRBJ2-3; clone size: few
CDR3 DNA: TGTGCCAGCAGGCCCGACCTCGGGACAGTAGAAGCTTTCTTT; CDR3 protein: CASRPDLGTVEAFF; V gene: TRBV6-1; D gene: TRBD1; J gene: TRBJ1-1; clone size: .
CDR3 DNA: TGTGCCTGGGGGGGACTCGGAAACAATGAGCAGTTCTTC; CDR3 protein: CAWGGLGNNEQFF; V gene: TRBV30; D gene: .; J gene: TRBJ2-1; clone size: .
CDR3 DNA: TGTGCCAGCAGTGATGGCTATGGCTACACCTTC; CDR3 protein: CASSDGYGYTF; V gene: TRBV2; D gene: .; J gene: TRBJ1-2; clone size: many
CDR3 DNA: TGTGCCAGCAGCTTAGCGCTGGCCGTCACCGGGGAGCTGTTTTTT; CDR3 protein: CASSLALAVTGELFF; V gene: TRBV7-2; D gene: .; J gene: TRBJ2-2; clone size: few
CDR3 DNA: TGTGCCAGCAGTTCCTTCCCCGAGCAGAACACTGAAGCTTTCTTT; CDR3 protein: CASSSFPEQNTEAFF; V gene: TRBV28; D gene: .; J gene: TRBJ1-1; clone size: many
CDR3 DNA: TGCAGCTCCCCGGGCCCCATCTACAATGGGCAGTTCTTC; CDR3 protein: CSSPGPIYNGQFF; V gene: TRBV29-1; D gene: .; J gene: TRBJ2-1; clone size: .
CDR3 DNA: TGTGCCAGTCGGGACAGTTCCTCCTACGAGCAGTACTTC; CDR3 protein: CASRDSSSYEQYF; V gene: TRBV6-2/TRBV6-3; D gene: TRBD1; J gene: TRBJ2-7; clone size: many
CDR3 DNA: TGCAGTGCTAGAGCCATCGCCCACACTGAAGCTTTCTTT; CDR3 protein: CSARAIAHTEAFF; V gene: TRBV20-1; D gene: .; J gene: TRBJ1-1; clone size: .
CDR3 DNA: TGCAGCATTATTGACAGGGGATGGACTGAAGCTTTCTTT; CDR3 protein: CSIIDRGWTEAFF; V gene: TRBV20-1; D gene: TRBD1; J gene: TRBJ1-1; clone size: many
CDR3 DNA: TGTGCCAGCAGCCAAGTTGCCGGGCCTCAAGAGACCCAGTACTTC; CDR3 protein: CASSQVAGPQETQYF; V gene: TRBV14; D gene: .; J gene: TRBJ2-5; clone size: .
CDR3 DNA: TGTGCCAGCAGCGTTCGGACAGGGTCTGACGAGCAGTACTTC; CDR3 protein: CASSVRTGSDEQYF; V gene: TRBV9; D gene: TRBD1; J gene: TRBJ2-7; clone size: few
CDR3 DNA: TGTGCCAGCACAGCAGTGGGGGGGAATGAAAAACTGTTTTTT; CDR3 protein: CASTAVGGNEKLFF; V gene: TRBV2; D gene: .; J gene: TRBJ1-4; clone size: few
CDR3 DNA: TGTGCCAGCAGTGAAGGGCTAGCGACAGGATACAGCCGTATTTTC; CDR3 protein: CASSEGLATGYSRIF; V gene: TRBV6-2/TRBV6-3; D gene: .; J gene: TRBJ2-4; clone size: many
CDR3 DNA: TGTGCCAGCAGTTCATCCGGGACTAGCGGGGGGGCGCACGGGGAGCTGTTTTTT; CDR3 protein: CASSSSGTSGGAHGELFF; V gene: TRBV6-5; D gene: TRBD2; J gene: TRBJ2-2; clone size: .
CDR3 DNA: TGTGCCAGCAGCCAAGCCTCTAGCGGGGGGGAGACCCAGTACTTC; CDR3 protein: CASSQASSGGETQYF; V gene: TRBV3-1; D gene: TRBD2; J gene: TRBJ2-5; clone size: many
CDR3 DNA: TGTGCCAGCAGTGCGACGGGACAGGGGAAGGTGGAGCAGTTCTTC; CDR3 protein: CASSATGQGKVEQFF; V gene: TRBV27; D gene: TRBD1; J gene: TRBJ2-1; clone size: .
CDR3 DNA: TGTGCCAGCAGTTCTAGGGGAGCGCGGGAGCTGTTTTTT; CDR3 protein: CASSSRGARELFF; V gene: TRBV5-5; D gene: .; J gene: TRBJ2-2; clone size: .
CDR3 DNA: TGTGCCAGCAGCGCGGGACAGCTCCAAGAGACCCAGTACTTC; CDR3 protein: CASSAGQLQETQYF; V gene: TRBV2; D gene: .; J gene: TRBJ2-5; clone size: many
CDR3 DNA: TGTGCCAGCAGCTTTCCCAGGACTAGGTCAGAGACCCAGTACTTC; CDR3 protein: CASSFPRTRSETQYF; V gene: TRBV7-9; D gene: TRBD2; J gene: TRBJ2-5; clone size: many
CDR3 DNA: TGCGCCAGCAGCCATGCCCGGACAGGGGAGGACGAGCAGTACTTC; CDR3 protein: CASSHARTGEDEQYF; V gene: TRBV4-3; D gene: TRBD1; J gene: TRBJ2-7; clone size: few
CDR3 DNA: TGCGCCAGCAGCCTTTGGGACCAAAGCTCTGGAAACACCATATATTTT; CDR3 protein: CASSLWDQSSGNTIYF; V gene: TRBV5-1; D gene: .; J gene: TRBJ1-3; clone size: .
CDR3 DNA: TGCAGTGCTAGGTTAGGGATCGGCGCTGAAGCTTTCTTT; CDR3 protein: CSARLGIGAEAFF; V gene: TRBV20-1; D gene: .; J gene: TRBJ1-1; clone size: few
CDR3 DNA: TGTGCCAGTCGGGCCCATCCAACTAATGAAAAACTGTTTTTT; CDR3 protein: CASRAHPTNEKLFF; V gene: TRBV19; D gene: .; J gene: TRBJ1-4; clone size: few
CDR3 DNA: TGTGCCAGCAGCGCAGCCGGGACAGAAAACTATGGCTACACCTTC; CDR3 protein: CASSAAGTENYGYTF; V gene: TRBV5-8; D gene: TRBD1; J gene: TRBJ1-2; clone size: .
CDR3 DNA: TGTGCCAGCAGCCCCCTCGGGAGGACAGGGGGCTACGAGCAGTACTTC; CDR3 protein: CASSPLGRTGGYEQYF; V gene: TRBV11-2; D gene: TRBD1; J gene: TRBJ2-7; clone size: .
CDR3 DNA: TGTGCCAGCAGTTCCATGAACACTGAAGCTTTCTTT; CDR3 protein: CASSSMNTEAFF; V gene: TRBV12-3/TRBV12-4; D gene: .; J gene: TRBJ1-1; clone size: many
CDR3 DNA: TGTGCCAGCAGCATGGACTCATATGGCTACACCTTC; CDR3 protein: CASSMDSYGYTF; V gene: TRBV28; D gene: .; J gene: TRBJ1-2; clone size: many
CDR3 DNA: TGTGCCAGCAGGAGGATAGCGGGGGGGCCGGGAGAGACCCAGTACTTC; CDR3 protein: CASRRIAGGPGETQYF; V gene: TRBV6-1; D gene: TRBD2; J gene: TRBJ2-5; clone size: .
CDR3 DNA: TGCAGTGCTTTTGCGGCAAACCCCTACGAGCAGTACTTC; CDR3 protein: CSAFAANPYEQYF; V gene: TRBV20-1; D gene: .; J gene: TRBJ2-7; clone size: few
CDR3 DNA: TGTGCCAGCTCACCGACAGTCAAGGGGCCCCAGCATTTT; CDR3 protein: CASSPTVKGPQHF; V gene: TRBV18; D gene: .; J gene: TRBJ1-5; clone size: .